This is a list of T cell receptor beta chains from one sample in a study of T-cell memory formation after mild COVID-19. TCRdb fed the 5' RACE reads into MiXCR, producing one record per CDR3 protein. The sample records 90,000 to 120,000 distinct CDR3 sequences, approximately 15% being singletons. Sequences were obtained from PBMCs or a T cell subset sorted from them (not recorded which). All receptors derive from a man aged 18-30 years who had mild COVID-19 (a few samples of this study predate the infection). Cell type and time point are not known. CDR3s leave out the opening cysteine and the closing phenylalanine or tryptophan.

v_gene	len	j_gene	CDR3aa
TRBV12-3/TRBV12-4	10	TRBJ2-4	ASKPSKNIQY
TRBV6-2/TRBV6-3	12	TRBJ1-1	ASRSDRRNTEAF
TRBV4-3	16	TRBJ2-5	ASSQELAGDPQSETQY
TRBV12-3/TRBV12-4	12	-	ASSFRGQRETQY
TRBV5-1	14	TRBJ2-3	ASSERDGLRTDTQY
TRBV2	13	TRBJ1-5	ASSEGDIGDQPQH
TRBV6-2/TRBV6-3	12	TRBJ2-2	ASLETANTGELF
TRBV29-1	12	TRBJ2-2	SVPRDPNTGELF
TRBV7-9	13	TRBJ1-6	ASSLEGQGNSPLH
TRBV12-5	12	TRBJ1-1	ASGLGLPYTEAF
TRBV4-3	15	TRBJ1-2	ASSQDLSQKSLYGYT
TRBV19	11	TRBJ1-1	ASSFKYSAEAF
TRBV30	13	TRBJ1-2	AWRGRTGGRGGYT
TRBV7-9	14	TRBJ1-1	ASSFGTGFLDTEAF
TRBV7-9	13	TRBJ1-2	ASSSNPGTPYGYT
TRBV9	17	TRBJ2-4	ASSPTSGGSLVAKNIQY
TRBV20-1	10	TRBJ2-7	SAMTESYEQY
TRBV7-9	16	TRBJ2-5	ASSSPSGGGSLQETQY
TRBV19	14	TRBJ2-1	ASSKVGRQQWNEQF
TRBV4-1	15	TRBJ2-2	ASSQGSGTGYTGELF
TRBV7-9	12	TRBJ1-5	ASSLPGFGQPQH
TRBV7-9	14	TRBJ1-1	ASSLALAGANTEAF
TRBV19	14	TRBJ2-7	ASSIVRSFINGEQY
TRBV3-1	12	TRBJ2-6	ASTPYSGANVLT
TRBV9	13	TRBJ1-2	ASSAEGQGEVGYT
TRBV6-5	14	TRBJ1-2	ASSYSLAGSLYGYT
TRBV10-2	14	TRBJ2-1	ASSESVIGAYNEQF
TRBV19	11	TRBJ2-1	AGSGGLWNEQF
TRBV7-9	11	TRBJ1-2	ASRTGSTGGYT
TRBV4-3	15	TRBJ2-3	ASSLTLVPSSTDTQY
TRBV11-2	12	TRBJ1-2	ASSFGTGGNGYT
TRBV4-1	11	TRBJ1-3	ASSQMAGNTIY
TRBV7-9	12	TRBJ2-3	ASSLGGPGDTQY
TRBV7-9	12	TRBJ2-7	ASTGGGAFYEQY
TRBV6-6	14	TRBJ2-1	ASSYFLGSSYNEQF
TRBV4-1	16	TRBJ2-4	ASSQQPPGTLAKNIQY
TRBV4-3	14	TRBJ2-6	ASSQDHYSGANVLT
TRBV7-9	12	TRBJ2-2	ASRLGGVTGELF
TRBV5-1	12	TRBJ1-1	ASSPTTANTEAF
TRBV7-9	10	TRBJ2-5	ASSFLQETQY
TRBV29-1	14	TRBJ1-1	SVEDRDDHHNTEAF
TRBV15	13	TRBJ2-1	ATSSPGDRYNEQF
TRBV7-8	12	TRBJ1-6	ASSRSSYYSPLH
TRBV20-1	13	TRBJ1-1	SARGQGRLYTEAF
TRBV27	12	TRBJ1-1	ASSLSYRNTEAF
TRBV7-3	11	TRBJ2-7	ASSLGGTYEQY
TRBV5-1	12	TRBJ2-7	ASSFRPGSYEQY
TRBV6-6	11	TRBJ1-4	ASRDGINEKLF
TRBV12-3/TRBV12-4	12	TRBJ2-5	ASSKTSGFETQY
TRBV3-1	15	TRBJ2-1	ASSQVARLAGGNEQF
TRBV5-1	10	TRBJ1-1	ASSLRGYEAF
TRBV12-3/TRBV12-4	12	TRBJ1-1	ASSLGYGRPEAF
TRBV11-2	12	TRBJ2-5	ASSFRGGQETQY
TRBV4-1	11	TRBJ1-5	ASSHGFRQPQH
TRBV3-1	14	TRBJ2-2	ASSQLDRTNTGELF